This TCR beta chain was identified during a study of cytomegalovirus exposure and HLA in healthy donors. The PCR employed 60 Vbeta primers together with 13 Jbeta primers. The data were produced by immunoSEQ multiplex PCR, yet TCRdb's version contains in-frame clones alone and is incomplete. The sample has over 55,000 clones; approximately 87% are singletons. The CDR3 covers 14 residues. Germline CDR1 and CDR2: LNHNV and YYDKDF (reference sequence). The V gene lost 0 bases and the J gene lost 2 bases, with 8 bases spanning the gap. The gene calls are TRBV15 and TRBJ2-7; weak D call: TRBD2 (6 bases). The sample consisted of PBMCs. The TCR comes from a man aged 18 to 29 in good health and CMV-seronegative. This CDR3 is CATSREGLPYEQYF. The CDR3 DNA sequence: TGTGCCACCAGCAGAGAGGGACTCCCCTACGAGCAGTACTTC.